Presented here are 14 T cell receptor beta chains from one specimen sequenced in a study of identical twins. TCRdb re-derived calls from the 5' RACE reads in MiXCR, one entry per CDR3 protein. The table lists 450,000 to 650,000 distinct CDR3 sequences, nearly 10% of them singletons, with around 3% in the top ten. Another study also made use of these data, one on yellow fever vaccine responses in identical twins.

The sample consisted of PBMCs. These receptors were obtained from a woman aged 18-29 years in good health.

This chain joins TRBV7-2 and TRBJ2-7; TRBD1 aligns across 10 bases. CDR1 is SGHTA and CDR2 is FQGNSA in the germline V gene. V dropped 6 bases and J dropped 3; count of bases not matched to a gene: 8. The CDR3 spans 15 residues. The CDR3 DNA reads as TGTGCCAGCAGTCATACCCGGACAGGGGGCTACGAGCAGTACTTC. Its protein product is CASSHTRTGGYEQYF.

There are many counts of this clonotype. The CDR3 bases are TGTGCCAGCAGCTTAGGGGGAGGGCTAGCGGGGGGACAAGAGACCCAGTACTTC. Amino acid sequence: CASSLGGGLAGGQETQYF. V usage is TRBV11-2 and J usage is TRBJ2-5, with 11 bases lining up with TRBD2. Germline values: CDR1 SGHAT, CDR2 FQNNGV. V was clipped by 1 base and J by 2 bases; unmatched bases: 9. The length of the CDR3 is 18 residues.

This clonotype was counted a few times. The CDR3 protein is CSAGPSTGELFF. The CDR3, as DNA: TGCAGCGCCGGCCCCAGCACCGGGGAGCTGTTTTTT. The chain combines TRBV29-1 with TRBJ2-2; no clear D. Trimming removed 7 bases at V and 4 bases at J, with 10 bases between. In germline, CDR1 is SQVTM, CDR2 ANQGSEA. CDR3 length: 12 residues.

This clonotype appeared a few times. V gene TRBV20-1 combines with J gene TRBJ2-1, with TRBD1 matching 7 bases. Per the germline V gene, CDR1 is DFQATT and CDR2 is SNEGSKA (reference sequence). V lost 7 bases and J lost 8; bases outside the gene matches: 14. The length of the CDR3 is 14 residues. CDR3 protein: CSGKPVTGRHEQFF. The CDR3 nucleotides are TGCAGTGGAAAACCCGTGACAGGGCGGCATGAGCAGTTCTTC.

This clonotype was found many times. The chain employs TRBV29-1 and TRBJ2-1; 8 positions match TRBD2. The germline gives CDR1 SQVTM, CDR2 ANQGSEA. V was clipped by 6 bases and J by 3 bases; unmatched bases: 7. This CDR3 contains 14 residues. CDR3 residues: CSVPSSGLYNEQFF. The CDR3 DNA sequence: TGCAGCGTGCCCTCTAGCGGGCTCTACAATGAGCAGTTCTTC.

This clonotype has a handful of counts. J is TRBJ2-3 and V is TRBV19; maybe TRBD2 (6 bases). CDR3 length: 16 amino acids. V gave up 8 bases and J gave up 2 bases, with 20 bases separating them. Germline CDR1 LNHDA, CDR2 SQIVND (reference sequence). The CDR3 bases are TGTGCCAGTGGAGACGACTATGGCGGGAACACAGATACGCAGTATTTT. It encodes CASGDDYGGNTDTQYF.

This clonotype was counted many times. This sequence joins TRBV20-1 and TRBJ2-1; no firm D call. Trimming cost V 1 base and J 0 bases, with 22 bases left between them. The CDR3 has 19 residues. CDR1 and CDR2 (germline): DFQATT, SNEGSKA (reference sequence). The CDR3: CSARGLGSQSSSSYNEQFF. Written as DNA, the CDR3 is TGCAGTGCTAGAGGCCTCGGCAGTCAGTCATCAAGCTCCTACAATGAGCAGTTCTTC.

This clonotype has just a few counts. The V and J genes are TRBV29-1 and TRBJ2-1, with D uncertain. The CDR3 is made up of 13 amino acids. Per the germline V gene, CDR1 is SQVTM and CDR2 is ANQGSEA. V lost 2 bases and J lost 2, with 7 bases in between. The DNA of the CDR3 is TGCAGCGTTGAAAGTCAGACCTACAATGAGCAGTTCTTC. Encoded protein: CSVESQTYNEQFF.

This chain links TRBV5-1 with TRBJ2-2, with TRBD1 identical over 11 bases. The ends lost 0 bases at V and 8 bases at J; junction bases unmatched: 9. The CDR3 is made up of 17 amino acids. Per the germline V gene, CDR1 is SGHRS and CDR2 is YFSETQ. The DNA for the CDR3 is TGCGCCAGCAGCTTGGATGCCGGACAGGGGGCTACGGGGGAGCTGTTTTTT. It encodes CASSLDAGQGATGELFF.

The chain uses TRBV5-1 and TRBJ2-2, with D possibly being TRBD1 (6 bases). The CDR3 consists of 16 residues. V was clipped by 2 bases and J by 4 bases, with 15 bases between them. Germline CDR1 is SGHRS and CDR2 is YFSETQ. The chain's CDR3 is CASSLSLTGRTGELFF. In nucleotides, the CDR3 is TGCGCCAGCAGCTTATCTCTCACAGGGCGCACCGGGGAGCTGTTTTTT.

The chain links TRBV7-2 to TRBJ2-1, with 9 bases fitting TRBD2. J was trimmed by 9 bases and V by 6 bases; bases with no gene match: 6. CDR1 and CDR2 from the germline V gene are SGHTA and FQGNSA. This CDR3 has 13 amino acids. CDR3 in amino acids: CASRIAGAGEQFF. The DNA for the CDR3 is TGTGCCAGCAGGATAGCGGGAGCAGGTGAGCAGTTCTTC.

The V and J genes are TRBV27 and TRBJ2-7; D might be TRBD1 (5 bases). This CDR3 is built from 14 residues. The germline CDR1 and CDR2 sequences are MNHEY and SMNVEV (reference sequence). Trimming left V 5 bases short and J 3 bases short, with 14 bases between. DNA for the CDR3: TGTGCCAGCAGTGCCCTCCGGCAGGGCTACGAGCAGTACTTC. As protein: CASSALRQGYEQYF.

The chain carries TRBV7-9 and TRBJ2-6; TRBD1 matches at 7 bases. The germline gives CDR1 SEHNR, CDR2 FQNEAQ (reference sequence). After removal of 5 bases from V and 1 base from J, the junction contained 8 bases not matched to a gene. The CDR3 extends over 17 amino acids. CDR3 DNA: TGTGCCAGCAGCGAGTCCGGGACAGATTCTGGGGCCAACGTCCTGACTTTC. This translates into CASSESGTDSGANVLTF.

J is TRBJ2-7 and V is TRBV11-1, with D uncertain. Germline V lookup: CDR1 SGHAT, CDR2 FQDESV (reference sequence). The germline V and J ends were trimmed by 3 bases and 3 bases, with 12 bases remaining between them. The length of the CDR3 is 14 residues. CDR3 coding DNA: TGTGCCAGCAGCTTGGGGTCGGATCTCTACGAGCAGTACTTC. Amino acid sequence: CASSLGSDLYEQYF.